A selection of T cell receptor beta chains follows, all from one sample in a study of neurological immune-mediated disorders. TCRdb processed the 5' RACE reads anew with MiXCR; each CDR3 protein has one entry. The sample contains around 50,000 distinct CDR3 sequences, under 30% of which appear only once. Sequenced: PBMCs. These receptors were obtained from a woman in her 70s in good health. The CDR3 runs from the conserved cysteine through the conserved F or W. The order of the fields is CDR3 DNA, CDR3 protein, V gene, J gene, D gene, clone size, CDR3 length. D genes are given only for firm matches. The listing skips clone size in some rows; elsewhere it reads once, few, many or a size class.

TGCAGTGCTAGAGCCACCGGCCGAAACACCATATATTTT	CSARATGRNTIYF	TRBV20-1	TRBJ1-3	-	many	13
TGTGCCACCAGAGATAGCGGGGGGGCCCGAACAGATACGCAGTATTTT	CATRDSGGARTDTQYF	TRBV15	TRBJ2-3	TRBD2	-	16
TGTGCCAGCAGCTTAGGCAATAGACGGGAGACCCAGTACTTC	CASSLGNRRETQYF	TRBV7-2	TRBJ2-5	-	medium-sized	14
TGTGCCAGCAGCTTGAGTACTAGCGGGAGGGGATATGAGCAGTTCTTC	CASSLSTSGRGYEQFF	TRBV5-5	TRBJ2-1	TRBD2	many	16
TGCAGTGCTAGAGAAGTTGGGACCCGCCTAGGTGAGCAGTTCTTC	CSAREVGTRLGEQFF	TRBV20-1	TRBJ2-1	-	many	15
TGTGCCAGCAGCCCTAGACAAATGTATAGCAATCAGCCCCAGCATTTT	CASSPRQMYSNQPQHF	TRBV9	TRBJ1-5	-	few	16
TGCAGCGTTTCCGGACGGGCGGGACGGGAGACCCAGTACTTC	CSVSGRAGRETQYF	TRBV29-1	TRBJ2-5	-	many	14
TGTGCCAGCAGCTCCGGGGGGTCTGGGGCCAACGTCCTGACTTTC	CASSSGGSGANVLTF	TRBV9	TRBJ2-6	TRBD2	many	15
-	CASSFYICSASGQAILAKNIQYF	TRBV5-5	TRBJ2-4	-	-	23
TGTGCCAGCAGTCCCAACAGGGCGACTAACTTTGGCTACACCTTC	CASSPNRATNFGYTF	TRBV12-3/TRBV12-4	TRBJ1-2	-	-	15
TGTGCCAGCAGCCGGACAGGGGAGAATCAGCCCCAGCATTTT	CASSRTGENQPQHF	TRBV2	TRBJ1-5	TRBD1	-	14
TGTGCCAGCAGCGTAATTTCAGGCTCCTACGAGCAGTACTTC	CASSVISGSYEQYF	TRBV9	TRBJ2-7	-	-	14
TGTGCCGTCAGACTAGCTCAGAACACAGATACGCAGTATTTT	CAVRLAQNTDTQYF	TRBV10-3	TRBJ2-3	TRBD2	many	14
TGTGCCAGCAGCCGACGGGGACCTAATTCACCCCTCCACTTT	CASSRRGPNSPLHF	TRBV5-6	TRBJ1-6	-	medium-sized	14
TGCAGTGCTTTAACTAGCGGGGCCTACAATGAGCAGTTCTTC	CSALTSGAYNEQFF	TRBV20-1	TRBJ2-1	TRBD2	many	14
TGCAGCGTTGATAGGGGACAGAACACTGAAGCTTTCTTT	CSVDRGQNTEAFF	TRBV29-1	TRBJ1-1	-	many	13
TGTGCCAGCAGCCAAGAAGGGCAGGGGATAGCCAAAAACATTCGGTACTTC	CASSQEGQGIAKNIRYF	TRBV4-2	TRBJ2-4	-	many	17
-	CASSFAAGASPGSCFF	TRBV7-9	TRBJ2-2	-	-	16
TGTGCCAGCAGCCACCAGGGAAACACCGGGGAGCTGTTTTTT	CASSHQGNTGELFF	TRBV3-1	TRBJ2-2	-	many	14
TGTGCCAGCAGTTTAGATCCAGGGAACTATGGCTACACCTTC	CASSLDPGNYGYTF	TRBV12-3/TRBV12-4	TRBJ1-2	-	many	14
TGTGCTAGTGGTTTGGGTAACTATGGCTACACCTTC	CASGLGNYGYTF	TRBV12-5	TRBJ1-2	-	many	12
TGTGCCAGCAGCGAAACCGGGACAGGGTGCGAGCAGTACTTC	CASSETGTGCEQYF	TRBV21-1	TRBJ2-7	-	many	14
TGCAGTGCTCGGAGCCCAGGTACCTCTGGAAACACCATATATTTT	CSARSPGTSGNTIYF	TRBV20-1	TRBJ1-3	-	many	15
TGCTCCAGTACCTCGATGGGGAGCTTTCGGGAGGACCAGTACTTC	CSSTSMGSFREDQYF	TRBV5-1	TRBJ2-5	TRBD2	-	15
TGCAGTGCTAGCGGAGGGAGGGGGAATCAGCCCCAGCATTTT	CSASGGRGNQPQHF	TRBV20-1	TRBJ1-5	-	-	14
TGCGCCAGCAGCTACCGGACAGGGAGGGACACTGAAGCTTTCTTT	CASSYRTGRDTEAFF	TRBV5-1	TRBJ1-1	TRBD1	many	15
TGTGCCAGTAGTTATTCGAGAGCCAGGTACAATGAGCAGTTCTTC	CASSYSRARYNEQFF	TRBV19	TRBJ2-1	-	-	15
TGTGCCATCAGCCAGGAACCCGGGGGTGGGAATGAAAAACTGTTTTTT	CAISQEPGGGNEKLFF	TRBV4-2	TRBJ1-4	-	-	16
TGCAGTGCTAGAGATGTACTAGCGGGGGACACCGGGGAGCTGTTTTTT	CSARDVLAGDTGELFF	TRBV20-1	TRBJ2-2	TRBD2	-	16
TGTGCCAGCAGCATATACAGGGTAGGGACTGAAGCTTTCTTT	CASSIYRVGTEAFF	TRBV7-2	TRBJ1-1	-	many	14
TGCAGTGCTAGAGTATATACCGGGGAGCTGTTTTTT	CSARVYTGELFF	TRBV20-1	TRBJ2-2	-	many	12
TGCGCCAGCAGCGTGGTCCTAGCGGGAGGAACTAATGAGCAGTTCTTC	CASSVVLAGGTNEQFF	TRBV5-1	TRBJ2-1	TRBD2	many	16
TGCAGTGCTGGGGACATATACAATGAGCAGTTCTTC	CSAGDIYNEQFF	TRBV20-1	TRBJ2-1	-	-	12
TGTGCCAGCAGTTTGGTGATAGAGGGGGCCAAAAACATTCAGTACTTC	CASSLVIEGAKNIQYF	TRBV12-3/TRBV12-4	TRBJ2-4	-	medium-sized	16
TGCGCCAGCAGCCGAACAGGGGGCACCGGGGAGCTGTTTTTT	CASSRTGGTGELFF	TRBV5-1	TRBJ2-2	TRBD1	many	14
TGCAGTGCTAGAGATAGGGCGGACCGATACCAGCCCCAGCATTTT	CSARDRADRYQPQHF	TRBV20-1	TRBJ1-5	-	few	15
TGTGCCAGCAGCTTAGGGGGGCTGGGGACTCAGCCCCAGCATTTT	CASSLGGLGTQPQHF	TRBV7-2	TRBJ1-5	-	many	15
TGTGCCAGCAGCTTAGGGCCCACCCCCGGGAACACTGAAGCTTTCTTT	CASSLGPTPGNTEAFF	TRBV7-9	TRBJ1-1	-	many	16
TGTGCCAGCAGCCAAGATCACTCTGGGGCCAACGTCCTGACTTTC	CASSQDHSGANVLTF	TRBV3-1	TRBJ2-6	-	many	15
TGTGCCAGCTCGCAGACAGGGAAGGACACTGAAGCTTTCTTT	CASSQTGKDTEAFF	TRBV18	TRBJ1-1	TRBD1	many	14
TGCGCCAGCAGCCGTGACAGGGTCGACGGCTACACCTTC	CASSRDRVDGYTF	TRBV5-1	TRBJ1-2	TRBD1	many	13
TGTGCCAGTAGTATAACGCGGACCTCTGGGGCCAACGTCCTGACTTTC	CASSITRTSGANVLTF	TRBV19	TRBJ2-6	-	once	16
TGCGCCAGCAGCTTGTCGGCTAGCGGACAAGAGACCCAGTACTTC	CASSLSASGQETQYF	TRBV5-1	TRBJ2-5	TRBD2	many	15
TGCAGTGCTAACGGTGCGGGAAGTCAGCCCCAGCATTTT	CSANGAGSQPQHF	TRBV20-1	TRBJ1-5	-	many	13
TGCGCCAGCAGTGCCTCGTCCTACGAGCAGTACTTC	CASSASSYEQYF	TRBV5-1	TRBJ2-7	-	many	12
TGTGCCAGCAGTTCCAGACAAGGCTTTACACGGGAGCAGTACTTC	CASSSRQGFTREQYF	TRBV12-3/TRBV12-4	TRBJ2-7	-	-	15
TGTGCCAGCAGTCGCGAGAGCACAGGGACAGGGCAAGGGGAGCTGTTTTTT	CASSRESTGTGQGELFF	TRBV6-5	TRBJ2-2	TRBD1	many	17
TGTGCCAGCAGCCCTCTCGAAGGGACAGAGCAGTTCTTC	CASSPLEGTEQFF	TRBV3-1	TRBJ2-1	-	-	13